This T cell receptor (beta chain) was identified during a study of graft-versus-host responses after intestinal transplantation. Regarding the study as a whole: Early declines in HvG clones that occurred post-transplant were associated with peak circulating GvH clone levels. Patients with graft-donor T cell macrochimerism had high graft-versus-host to host-versus-graft clonal ratios in allografts. Detection of GvH clones occurred in recipient marrow, and some had their first appearance in ileum or blood.

Germline CDR1 is SNHLY and CDR2 is FYNNEI. Between the trimmed V and J ends, which lost 8 bases and 4 bases, there was a span of 23 bases. The CDR3 sequence is 16 residues long. Remarks on this clone: Its antigen is not identified.

The repertoire was sequenced with immunoSEQ multiplex PCR; TCRdb's copy has only in-frame clones and lacks some. Of approximately 120,000 clones in the sample, roughly nine tenths were seen once. The TCR comes from a human donor who received an intestinal transplant. The chain uses TRBV2 and TRBJ1-2; D perhaps matches TRBD1 (5 bases). The sample consisted of unstimulated CD4+ T cells sorted from spleen or lymph node cells, taken before intestinal transplant. The DNA for the CDR3 is TGTGCCAGCCCCAAACCTCGGGGGAGGGGAAGCTATGGCTACACCTTC. Encoded protein: CASPKPRGRGSYGYTF.